The rows below give T cell receptor beta chains drawn from one sample of a study of tumor and adjacent non-tumor tissue in lung cancer. A single record per CDR3 protein comes from TCRdb applying MiXCR to the multiplex PCR reads. The top ten hold around 17% of the sample, which has tens of thousands of distinct CDR3 sequences, roughly 70% seen once. Sequencing was done on a sample of lung tumor tissue. The source of these receptors is a man aged 60 to 69 with non-small cell lung cancer. Each CDR3 is given with its conserved first and last residue. The D gene is left open where the match is weak. Clone sizes are given selectively: once, few, many, or a class where the clone is expanded.

V gene	D gene	clone size	J gene	CDR3 protein	CDR3 DNA
TRBV29-1	TRBD1	-	TRBJ2-4	CSDRYGQGSGGIQYF	TGCAGCGACAGATACGGACAGGGTTCTGGGGGCATTCAGTACTTC
TRBV20-1	-	many	TRBJ1-5	CSAAGTANQPQHF	TGCAGTGCTGCCGGGACCGCCAATCAGCCCCAGCATTTT
TRBV29-1	TRBD1	-	TRBJ1-1	CSVDKGQTNIEAFF	TGCAGCGTGGATAAGGGACAGACCAACATTGAAGCTTTCTTT
TRBV4-1	-	-	TRBJ2-6	CACRQEGSGANVLAF	TGCGCCTGCAGGCAAGAAGGGTCTGGGGCCAACGTCCTGGCTTTC
TRBV7-9	-	many	TRBJ1-4	CASSHSGGREKLFF	TGTGCCAGCAGCCACTCTGGCGGGCGAGAAAAACTGTTTTTT
TRBV12-3/TRBV12-4	TRBD2	many	TRBJ2-2	CASRLAGGTGELFF	TGTGCCAGCAGGCTAGCGGGGGGGACCGGGGAGCTGTTTTTT
TRBV10-3	-	-	TRBJ2-1	CAIQSGGSNNEQFF	TGTGCCATCCAAAGTGGGGGTAGCAACAATGAGCAGTTCTTC
TRBV20-1	TRBD2	few	TRBJ2-5	CSAAPWREGRETQYF	TGCAGTGCTGCCCCTTGGCGGGAGGGCCGAGAGACCCAGTACTTC
TRBV4-1	-	many	TRBJ1-1	CASSFVRVDTEAFF	TGCGCCAGCAGTTTTGTCAGGGTGGACACTGAAGCTTTCTTT
TRBV20-1	-	-	TRBJ2-3	CSAHSYGITYTQYF	TGCAGTGCCCATAGTTACGGGATCACGTATACGCAGTATTTT
TRBV20-1	TRBD2	-	TRBJ2-7	CGASGTAEGEQYF	TGCGGCGCCAGCGGGACGGCCGAAGGCGAGCAGTACTTC
TRBV10-3	TRBD1	-	TRBJ1-2	CAISYKTGGNYGYTF	TGTGCCATAAGTTACAAGACAGGGGGGAACTATGGCTACACCTTC
TRBV7-9	TRBD1	-	TRBJ1-2	CASSLARQGDGYTF	TGTGCCAGCAGCTTAGCCCGACAGGGGGATGGCTACACCTTC
TRBV11-2	TRBD2	-	TRBJ2-7	CASSLDLTSGKYEQYF	TGTGCCAGCAGCTTAGATCTAACTAGCGGGAAGTACGAGCAGTACTTC
TRBV11-3	-	once	TRBJ2-7	CASSRLGWVRSSYEQYF	TGTGCCAGCAGCAGGCTAGGCTGGGTACGGAGCTCCTACGAGCAGTACTTC
TRBV28	-	few	TRBJ2-5	CASNSPGETQYF	TGTGCCAGCAATTCCCCTGGGGAGACCCAGTACTTC
TRBV20-1	-	-	TRBJ1-5	CSARAGRGGTNQPQHF	TGCAGTGCTAGAGCCGGGAGAGGGGGAACCAATCAGCCCCAGCATTTT
TRBV29-1	-	once	TRBJ2-3	CGVGSDGHGVTQYF	TGCGGCGTGGGGTCGGATGGACACGGTGTTACGCAGTATTTT
TRBV5-4	-	-	TRBJ1-1	CASSRFGGPPEASF	TGTGCCAGCAGCAGGTTCGGGGGGCCCCCTGAAGCTTCCTTT
TRBV4-1	-	-	TRBJ1-5	CASSQDPVGSNQTQQF	TGCGCCAGCAGCCAAGACCCAGTAGGGAGCAATCAGACCCAGCAGTTT
TRBV29-1	-	many	TRBJ1-1	CSVEVGHAEAFF	TGCAGCGTTGAAGTAGGGCACGCTGAAGCTTTCTTT
TRBV11-2	-	-	TRBJ2-3	CASSHRASTAMQYF	TGTGCAAGCAGCCACCGGGCCTCTACGGCTATGCAGTACTTT
TRBV6-5	TRBD2	once	TRBJ2-7	CGVGRRLAGSFEQYF	TGTGGCGTCGGAAGGAGACTAGCAGGTTCTTTCGAGCAGTACTTC
TRBV5-1	TRBD1	many	TRBJ1-2	CASSPGQASYGYTF	TGCGCCAGCAGCCCGGGACAGGCTTCCTATGGCTACACCTTC
TRBV4-2	TRBD1	few	TRBJ1-5	CASSLQGTGDQPQHF	TGTGCCAGCAGCCTTCAAGGGACAGGGGATCAGCCCCAGCATTTT
TRBV28	-	-	TRBJ2-5	CASSPPLPQGPRETQCF	TGTGCCAGCAGTCCACCACTCCCCCAGGGGCCGAGAGAGACCCAGTGCTTC
TRBV4-2	-	-	TRBJ2-1	CASSQGSCTYNEQFF	TGTGCCAGCAGCCAAGGTAGTTGTACCTACAATGAGCAGTTCTTC
TRBV6-6	TRBD2	many	TRBJ2-2	CASSLQRDLTGELFF	TGTGCCAGCAGTTTGCAGCGGGATCTCACCGGGGAGCTGTTTTTT
TRBV6-5	-	many	TRBJ2-7	CASSTRQTGEQYF	TGTGCCAGCAGTACCCGACAGACGGGAGAGCAGTACTTC
TRBV12-3/TRBV12-4	-	once	TRBJ1-2	CANNLGVGYSYTF	TGTGCCAACAATTTAGGGGTCGGGTATAGCTACACCTTC
TRBV12-3/TRBV12-4	-	once	TRBJ2-1	CASARARSAEQFF	TGTGCGAGCGCAAGGGCCCGGAGCGCGGAGCAGTTCTTC
TRBV4-2	-	once	TRBJ2-3	CASSQDIDALASDTQYF	TGTGCCAGCAGCCAAGATATTGACGCTCTTGCCTCTGATACGCAGTATTTT
TRBV4-2	TRBD2	-	TRBJ2-7	CASIHGTSGTFSYEQYF	TGTGCCAGCATCCACGGGACTAGCGGGACCTTCTCCTACGAGCAGTACTTC
TRBV4-2	TRBD2	-	TRBJ2-1	CASSQVQRSGGLDEQFF	TGTGCCAGCAGTCAAGTTCAGCGTAGCGGGGGTCTGGATGAGCAGTTCTTC
TRBV7-2	TRBD2	-	TRBJ2-7	CASSPRLAGVREYEQYF	TGTGCCAGCAGCCCCAGACTAGCGGGAGTACGGGAATACGAGCAGTACTTC
TRBV29-1	-	-	TRBJ2-1	CSVQIAGYSGDEQFF	TGCAGCGTTCAAATAGCGGGCTACTCAGGGGATGAGCAGTTCTTC
TRBV6-5	-	many	TRBJ1-5	CASSTTGPPFQPQHF	TGTGCCAGCAGCACCACAGGGCCGCCATTTCAGCCCCAGCATTTT
TRBV14	-	once	TRBJ2-3	CTSSQAQRGNTDTRYF	TGTACCAGTAGCCAAGCCCAAAGAGGGAACACAGATACGCGGTATTTT